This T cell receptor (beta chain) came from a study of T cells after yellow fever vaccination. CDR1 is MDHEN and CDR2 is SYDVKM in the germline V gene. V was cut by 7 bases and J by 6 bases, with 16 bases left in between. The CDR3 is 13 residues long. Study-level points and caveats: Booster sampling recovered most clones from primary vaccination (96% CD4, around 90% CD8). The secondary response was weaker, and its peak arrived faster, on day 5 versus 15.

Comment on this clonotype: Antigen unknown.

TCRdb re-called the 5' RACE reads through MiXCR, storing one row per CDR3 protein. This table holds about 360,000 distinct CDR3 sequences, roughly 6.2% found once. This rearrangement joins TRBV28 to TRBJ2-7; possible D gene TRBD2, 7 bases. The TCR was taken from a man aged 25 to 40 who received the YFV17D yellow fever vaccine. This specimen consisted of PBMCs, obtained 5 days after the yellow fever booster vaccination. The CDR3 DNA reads TGTGCCAGCATAATGGGGGGGGCAGGCGAGCAGTACTTC. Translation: CASIMGGAGEQYF.